The TCR beta chain under discussion was sequenced for a study of CD8+CD57+ T cells in acquired aplastic anemia (dated by TCRdb to about 2018). About the full investigation: A mean of 3.2 ug of DNA, ranging from 0.2 to 27.4 ug, was extracted from sorted CD4+ and CD8+ cells. CD8+CD57+ expansion was defined as frequency above the mean frequency observed in healthy subjects. What the authors observed across the whole study: Approximately 31 CD8+ CDR3 sequences were found in both patients and controls but appeared to be highly expressed in patients and within the immunodominant clones of the patients. CD8+ Simpson's diversity did not differ significantly between patients and healthy controls (P=0.060).

V and J lose 0 bases and 6 bases, and a span of 7 bases separates them. The CDR3, cysteine through phenylalanine, is 13 amino acids long. The retained sequence is limited to the CDR3, 39 bases, with the frame set at the first base. CDR1 WNHNN and CDR2 SYGVQD were looked up in the germline V gene (reference sequence). Genomic DNA served as template for TCR beta VDJ combination and CDR3 sequence profiling. An Illumina HiSeq 2000 was the platform used for TCR repertoire sequencing. The study's processing was this. TRBV/TRBJ rearrangement plots, CDR3 size and DJ length profiles, and Simpson's diversity index were used to evaluate the repertoires. Whichever DNA sequence was most abundant in the deep sequencing data was defined as the immunodominant clone. CDR3 amino acid sequences were screened for sharing across subjects and compared with published repertoires and the VDJdb database. TCRdb took the public reads, trimmed them with fastp at Q25, ran MiXCR for clone calling and kept in-frame beta chains. Every entry covers one CDR3 protein and lists the most common genes and DNA from its rows. The authors' filters were not applied to this entry. In all, the sample holds 160,000 or so distinct CDR3 sequences, and approximately 51% of those were seen once. Under 3.5% of the sample is in the top ten clones.

Flow cytometry had shown CD8+CD57+ cell expansion in the patients selected for sequencing. Severe acquired aplastic anemia was diagnosed in all patients according to International Study of Aplastic Anemia and Agranulocytosis and Camitta criteria. At the time blood was sampled, none of the patients had received any therapy. In this study, sorted CD4+ and CD8+ T cells from the blood of healthy subjects and of severe aplastic anemia patients had their TCR repertoires deep-sequenced. In the USA, patient enrollment took place under clinicaltrials.gov protocols 00001620, 01623167, 00001397, 00071045, 00081523 and 00961064. Ficoll-Paque density gradient centrifugation was used to isolate peripheral blood mononuclear cells. Before DNA extraction, CD4+ and CD8+ T cells were sorted with FACS or magnetic beads. Details on this clonotype: The antigen it recognizes is unknown. Per-nucleotide qualities are absent, and no much larger clonotype sits a single base away.

Recombination linked TRBV10-1 to TRBJ2-3, with the D gene call left open. This TCR derives from a human donor with aplastic anemia. Sequencing used sorted CD4+, CD8+, or CD8+CD57+ T cells (not recorded which) from PBMCs. The CDR3: CASSESTLDTQYF. The bases read TGCGCCAGCAGTGAGTCGACTCTGGATACGCAGTATTTT.